A selection of T cell receptor beta chains follows, all from one sample in a study of blood T cell repertoires in COVID-19. Produced via immunoSEQ multiplex PCR; TCRdb's table is partial and in-frame only. The table records 200,000 or so clones, about 80% of them present only once. Sequencing was performed on PBMCs or T cells enriched from blood (not recorded which). Receptors were obtained from a man aged 55 to 70 who had recovered from COVID-19. Each CDR3 is given with its conserved first and last residue. A D gene is named only where the DNA matches it firmly. Size values are once, few and many counts, or a class for expanded clones, and some rows have none.

V	size	J	D	CDR3	DNA
TRBV4-3	-	TRBJ1-1	TRBD1	CASSPGTANTEAFF	TGCGCCAGCAGCCCGGGGACAGCCAACACTGAAGCTTTCTTT
TRBV10-3	-	TRBJ1-1	-	CAISGHMNTEAFF	TGTGCCATCAGTGGACACATGAACACTGAAGCTTTCTTT
TRBV12-3/TRBV12-4	-	TRBJ1-2	TRBD1	CASRRGTAYGYTF	TGTGCCAGCAGGCGCGGGACAGCCTATGGCTACACCTTC
TRBV19	-	TRBJ2-1	-	CASSIRQNEQFF	TGTGCCAGTAGTATACGCCAGAATGAGCAGTTCTTC
TRBV14	-	TRBJ1-1	TRBD1	CASSQDRRGRTEAFF	TGTGCCAGCAGCCAAGATCGTAGGGGGCGTACTGAAGCTTTCTTT
TRBV5-1	-	TRBJ2-7	TRBD1	CASSLEGQAIIGEQYF	TGCGCCAGCAGCTTGGAGGGACAGGCTATCATCGGCGAGCAGTACTTC
TRBV10-2	-	TRBJ2-1	TRBD2	CASSIGGGPHNEQFF	TGCGCCAGCAGTATAGGCGGGGGACCCCACAATGAGCAGTTCTTC
TRBV5-1	once	TRBJ1-1	-	CASSLGVRVANTEAFF	TGCGCCAGCAGCTTGGGGGTTCGGGTTGCGAACACTGAAGCTTTCTTT
TRBV7-2	-	TRBJ2-2	-	CASSPYTGELFF	TGTGCCAGCAGCCCCTACACCGGGGAGCTGTTTTTT
TRBV9	-	TRBJ2-7	-	CASSVGGSGSIYEQYF	TGTGCCAGCAGCGTAGGTGGGTCAGGGTCTATCTACGAGCAGTACTTC
TRBV6-5	-	TRBJ1-2	-	CASSSRRVNYGYTF	TGTGCCAGCAGTTCTAGGCGTGTGAACTATGGCTACACCTTC
TRBV11-3	-	TRBJ2-2	-	CASSHNSQGDGELFF	TGTGCCAGCAGCCACAACTCACAGGGAGACGGGGAGCTGTTTTTT
TRBV5-4	few	TRBJ1-5	TRBD1	CASSLSGTGRGPQHF	TGTGCCAGCAGCTTGTCCGGGACAGGACGTGGGCCCCAGCATTTT
TRBV7-3	-	TRBJ2-1	-	CASSLTPGRYEQFF	TGTGCCAGCAGCTTAACGCCAGGGCGGTATGAGCAGTTCTTC
TRBV14	-	TRBJ2-3	TRBD2	CASSQVAGLVTDTQYF	TGTGCCAGCAGCCAAGTTGCGGGACTAGTAACAGATACGCAGTATTTT
TRBV19	-	TRBJ1-6	TRBD1	CASSEGAWSSYNSPLHF	TGTGCCAGTTCGGAGGGGGCGTGGAGCTCCTATAATTCACCCCTCCACTTT
TRBV4-3	-	TRBJ1-5	-	CASSQVVVLGPQHF	TGCGCCAGCAGCCAAGTAGTGGTGCTTGGGCCCCAGCATTTT
TRBV24-1	-	TRBJ2-3	TRBD1	CATSGTGSADTQYF	TGTGCCACAAGCGGGACAGGGTCCGCAGATACGCAGTATTTT
TRBV11-2	-	TRBJ1-1	-	CASSLVQGRRNTEAFF	TGTGCCAGCAGCTTAGTGCAGGGCCGAAGGAACACTGAAGCTTTCTTT
TRBV28	-	TRBJ1-5	TRBD1	CASSLRQGTGNQPQHF	TGTGCCAGCAGCCTCAGACAGGGGACCGGCAATCAGCCCCAGCATTTT
TRBV30	-	TRBJ2-7	-	CAWSPTDVGEQYF	TGTGCCTGGAGTCCGACAGACGTGGGCGAGCAGTACTTC
TRBV7-6	-	TRBJ1-1	TRBD1	CASSLVWSGGSMNTEAFF	TGTGCCAGCAGCTTAGTCTGGTCAGGGGGATCTATGAACACTGAAGCTTTCTTT
TRBV19	-	TRBJ2-5	-	CASRAGPRQETQYF	TGTGCCAGTAGGGCGGGACCGCGACAAGAGACCCAGTACTTC
TRBV29-1	-	TRBJ2-1	TRBD1	CSVGRAGGREQFF	TGCAGCGTTGGCAGGGCAGGGGGCAGGGAGCAGTTCTTC
TRBV10-3	once	TRBJ2-3	TRBD1	CAISEGQGKTDTQYF	TGTGCCATCAGTGAGGGACAGGGTAAAACAGATACGCAGTATTTT
TRBV18	once	TRBJ1-3	-	CASSPPGLSSGNTIYF	TGTGCCAGCTCACCACCGGGGCTGAGCTCTGGAAACACCATATATTTT
TRBV4-2	-	TRBJ2-7	TRBD2	CASSQDKGRLATIPSYEQYF	TGTGCCAGCAGCCAAGATAAAGGGAGACTAGCGACCATCCCATCCTACGAGCAGTACTTC
TRBV5-4	-	TRBJ2-2	TRBD2	CASSLGLAGGRGGELFF	TGTGCCAGCAGCTTGGGCCTAGCGGGGGGCCGGGGCGGGGAGCTGTTTTTT
TRBV6-2/TRBV6-3	-	TRBJ1-5	TRBD1	CASSTQDRRLGQPQHF	TGTGCCAGCAGTACCCAGGACAGGCGATTGGGGCAGCCCCAGCATTTT
TRBV7-2	-	TRBJ1-5	-	CASSLSQSSNQPQHF	TGTGCCAGCAGCTTAAGTCAGTCTAGCAATCAGCCCCAGCATTTT
TRBV6-5	-	TRBJ2-5	TRBD2	CASSSSSGVTQYF	TGTGCCAGCAGCTCTTCTAGCGGGGTGACCCAGTACTTC
TRBV20-1	-	TRBJ1-2	TRBD1	CSAGQGGGYTF	TGCAGTGCTGGACAGGGAGGTGGCTACACCTTC
TRBV6-2/TRBV6-3	-	TRBJ1-5	TRBD1	CASSYSGQNLYSNQPQHF	TGTGCCAGCAGTTACTCGGGACAGAACCTCTATAGCAATCAGCCCCAGCATTTT
TRBV5-4	-	TRBJ2-2	-	CASSLGGHGPRGTGELFF	TGTGCCAGCAGCTTGGGGGGGCACGGGCCGAGGGGGACCGGGGAGCTGTTTTTT
TRBV2	few	TRBJ2-3	-	CACRLDGADTQYF	TGTGCCTGCAGACTAGATGGGGCAGATACGCAGTATTTT
TRBV27	-	TRBJ2-2	-	CASSFRSGGGGELFF	TGTGCCAGCAGTTTTAGATCAGGGGGAGGCGGGGAGCTGTTTTTT
TRBV7-2	-	TRBJ1-5	-	CASRTSTYSNQPQHF	TGTGCCAGCAGAACTAGTACTTACAGCAATCAGCCCCAGCATTTT